This TCR beta chain was identified during a study of immune characterization of retroperitoneal liposarcoma. Within the sample, this clonotype is medium-sized. A single record per CDR3 protein comes from TCRdb applying MiXCR to the PCR reads. The sample consists of roughly 10,000 distinct CDR3 sequences, around 30% of them appearing once. This clonotype was obtained from a male donor with retroperitoneal liposarcoma. The sequenced sample was tumor tissue.

The DNA of the CDR3 is TGTGCCAGCAGTCGGACGGTTTACGAGCAGTACTTC. Translated, it gives CASSRTVYEQYF. This chain links TRBV7-2 with TRBJ2-1, with unresolved D. The DNA matches TRBJ2-7 better at its end, which makes the J call doubtful. The CDR3 extends over 12 amino acids. The germline V gene has CDR1 SGHTA and CDR2 FQGNSA.